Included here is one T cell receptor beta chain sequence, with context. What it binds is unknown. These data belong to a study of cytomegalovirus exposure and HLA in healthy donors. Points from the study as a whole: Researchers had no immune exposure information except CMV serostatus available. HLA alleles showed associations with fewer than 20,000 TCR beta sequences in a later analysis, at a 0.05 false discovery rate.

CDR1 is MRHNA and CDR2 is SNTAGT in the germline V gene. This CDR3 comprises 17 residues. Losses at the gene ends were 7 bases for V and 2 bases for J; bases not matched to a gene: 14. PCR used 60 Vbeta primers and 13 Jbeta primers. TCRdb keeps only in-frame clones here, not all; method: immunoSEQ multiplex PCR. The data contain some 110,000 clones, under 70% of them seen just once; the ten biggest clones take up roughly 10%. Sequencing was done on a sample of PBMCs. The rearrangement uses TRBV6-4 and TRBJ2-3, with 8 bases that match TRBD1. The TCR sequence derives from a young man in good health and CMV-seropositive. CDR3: CASTPKAGQGHTDTQYF. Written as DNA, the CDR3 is TGTGCCAGCACCCCTAAGGCTGGACAGGGTCACACAGATACGCAGTATTTT.